There are a few counts of the clone carrying this T cell receptor (beta chain). Its specificity is not known. The sample comes from a study of graft-versus-host responses after intestinal transplantation. Overall study context: After anti-thymocyte globulin induction, recipients took tacrolimus and steroids for around three years. General study results and limits: Researchers found GvH clones in recipient marrow, and some showed up first in ileum or blood.

The CDR3 has 12 residues. CDR1 is MNHNY, CDR2 SVGAGI, per germline (reference sequence). Trimming left V 8 bases short and J 2 bases short, with 10 bases between. Method: immunoSEQ multiplex PCR; TCRdb's copy keeps in-frame clones and lacks some. The sample records 70,000 to 95,000 clones, about 93% being singletons. This chain connects TRBV6-6 to TRBJ2-7; tentatively, D is TRBD1 (5 bases). The origin of this receptor is a human donor who was the organ donor for an intestinal transplant. Sample: unstimulated CD8+ T cells sorted from spleen or lymph node cells, taken before transplant. Written as DNA, the CDR3 is TGTGCCAGCGTAGGACACCCCTACGAGCAGTACTTC. Residues: CASVGHPYEQYF.